This TCR beta chain was documented in a study of T-cell reconstitution after alpha-beta-depleted transplantation in children. CDR3 size: 16 residues. Germline CDR1 and CDR2: SGDLS and YYNGEE. The ends lost 0 bases at V and 4 bases at J; junction bases unmatched: 7. Study outcomes and limitations: High day-60 TCRbeta diversity in some patients came from surviving recipient T cells and thymic progenitors. After one year, T-cell counts and TCRbeta diversity mostly came from new T cells. Alpha-beta T cells about two months after transplant reportedly derived from several hundred expanded graft clones.

This clonotype was picked up a small number of times. Its antigen is not identified. Using unique molecular identifiers, the investigators prepared the TCRbeta library. MiXCR was run by TCRdb on the PCR reads, yielding one entry per CDR3 protein. The sample includes fewer than 1 million distinct CDR3 sequences, less than 20% of them seen just once. This sequence was found in a male patient under 18 who had a stem cell transplant for acute lymphoblastic leukemia, so the T cells may come from the graft donor. The sample here was PBMCs, mostly from graft donor cells, taken 360 days after TCRalphabeta/CD19-depleted stem cell transplant. The chain joins TRBV9 to TRBJ2-1; TRBD2 aligns across 7 bases. CDR3 in amino acids: CASSVEGLAVYNEQFF. In nucleotides, the CDR3 is TGTGCCAGCAGCGTAGAAGGGCTAGCGGTGTACAATGAGCAGTTCTTC.